Below are 28 T cell receptor beta chains sequenced from a single sample in a study of cytomegalovirus exposure and HLA in healthy donors. The primer mix had 60 Vbeta and 13 Jbeta primers. The method was immunoSEQ multiplex PCR; TCRdb's version includes in-frame clones alone and lacks a portion of them. The table includes some 160,000 clones, approximately 68% detected once. The sample consisted of PBMCs. Every receptor here comes from a man aged 40-50 years in good health and CMV-seronegative.

This clone was seen a few times. The V gene is TRBV19, the J gene TRBJ1-5; the match to TRBD1 covers 8 bases. CDR3 length: 15 residues. Germline CDR1 is LNHDA and CDR2 is SQIVND (reference sequence). V gave up 5 bases and J gave up 0 bases; unmatched junction bases: 3. The DNA for the CDR3 is TGTGCCAGTAGTCCCAGGGGGCTTAGCAATCAGCCCCAGCATTTT. Translated: CASSPRGLSNQPQHF.

The rearrangement uses TRBV9 and TRBJ2-3; TRBD1 matches 7 bases. The V and J ends lost 3 bases and 0 bases, in that order; junction bases with no gene match: 1. Looked up from germline, CDR1 is SGDLS and CDR2 is YYNGEE. The CDR3 is 14 residues long. The CDR3 DNA reads as TGTGCCAGCAGCGCGGGACAGAGCACAGATACGCAGTATTTT. The encoded protein is CASSAGQSTDTQYF.

The V gene is TRBV27, the J gene TRBJ2-1, with 7 bases aligning to TRBD2. Germline values: CDR1 MNHEY, CDR2 SMNVEV (reference sequence). V lost 4 bases to trimming and J lost 14 bases; unmatched junction nucleotides: 8. There are 12 residues in the CDR3. The CDR3 sequence: CASSSGLAGEFF. The CDR3 nucleotides read TGTGCCAGCAGTTCCGGACTCGCGGGGGAGTTCTTC.

This clone was found once. The gene calls are TRBV28 and TRBJ2-7; D ambiguous. Trimming took off 8 bases at V and 2 bases at J, with 10 bases between the two ends. Per germline, CDR1 MDHEN and CDR2 SYDVKM. This CDR3 spans 12 amino acids. CDR3 sequence reads: CASGTLPYEQYF. The DNA for the CDR3 is TGTGCCAGCGGCACCCTGCCCTACGAGCAGTACTTC.

V usage is TRBV2 and J usage is TRBJ1-4; perhaps TRBD1 as D (6 bases). V shed 5 bases and J shed 8 bases, with 21 bases lying between them. This CDR3 region has 16 residues. Germline CDR1 SNHLY, CDR2 FYNNEI. CDR3 in amino acids: CASSQIGGVGGEKLFF. The CDR3 bases are TGTGCCAGCAGTCAAATAGGGGGGGTCGGCGGGGAAAAACTGTTTTTT.

The V and J genes are TRBV19 and TRBJ2-3; TRBD1 aligns across 10 bases. The CDR3 contains 14 residues. Germline V gene data show CDR1 as LNHDA and CDR2 as SQIVND (reference sequence). The junction had 3 bases not matched to a gene; V was cut back by 4 bases and J by 5 bases. In DNA form, the CDR3 reads TGTGCCAGTAGTACAGGGACAGGGGAAGATACGCAGTATTTT. This translates into CASSTGTGEDTQYF.

As DNA, the CDR3 is TGTGCCACCAGCAGAGTAGCGGGAGGATACAATGAGCAGTTCTTC. Translation gives CATSRVAGGYNEQFF. The chain employs TRBV15 and TRBJ2-1, with 10 bases that match TRBD2. CDR3 size: 15 residues. After removal of 1 base from V and 4 bases from J, the junction contained 1 base not matched to a gene. CDR1 and CDR2 from the germline V gene are LNHNV and YYDKDF (reference sequence).

This clone appeared a single time. The genes are TRBV27 and TRBJ1-2, with D perhaps TRBD1 (5 bases). This CDR3 region has 14 residues. Germline V gives CDR1 MNHEY, CDR2 SMNVEV (reference sequence). V gave up 4 bases and J gave up 7 bases, with 16 bases separating them. The chain's CDR3 is CASSSGEGVGGYTF. CDR3 sequence (DNA): TGTGCCAGCAGTTCGGGGGAAGGGGTAGGTGGCTACACCTTC.

This chain's CDR3 is CASSLPGTGELFF. In nucleotides, the CDR3 is TGTGCCAGCAGCCTTCCAGGGACCGGGGAGCTGTTTTTT. The V call is TRBV11-1, the J call TRBJ2-2; tentative D call: TRBD1 (5 bases). This CDR3 has 13 amino acids. Germline V gene sequence: CDR1 SGHAT, CDR2 FQDESV (reference sequence). The germline V and J ends were trimmed by 5 bases and 5 bases, with 9 bases remaining between them.

V usage is TRBV7-7 and J usage is TRBJ2-5, with 8 bases lining up with TRBD2. The trim removed 1 base at V and 4 bases at J, leaving 8 bases unmatched. This CDR3 has 16 residues. Looked up from germline, CDR1 is SSHAT and CDR2 is FNYEAQ (reference sequence). The CDR3 here is CASSLGSAGVRETQYF. The CDR3 nucleotides read TGTGCCAGCAGCTTAGGCTCAGCGGGAGTACGAGAGACCCAGTACTTC.

This clone showed up just once. This chain uses TRBV28 with TRBJ2-4; 9 bases map to TRBD2. Looked up from germline, CDR1 is MDHEN and CDR2 is SYDVKM. CDR3 length: 13 residues. The V and J ends lost 7 bases and 6 bases, in that order; junction bases with no gene match: 4. The CDR3 is CASIKAGGNIQYF. CDR3 in DNA: TGTGCCAGCATCAAAGCGGGAGGAAACATTCAGTACTTC.

V gene TRBV7-2 combines with J gene TRBJ2-5; D gene unclear. Germline CDR1 is SGHTA and CDR2 is FQGNSA. V was pared by 0 bases and J by 7 bases, with 3 bases between. The length of the CDR3 is 11 residues. CDR3 sequence reads: CASSLARTQYF. In DNA, the CDR3 is TGTGCCAGCAGCTTAGCCCGGACCCAGTACTTC.

The chain uses TRBV4-2 and TRBJ1-6; no definite D call. The V end was cut by 0 bases, the J end by 0 bases, with 6 bases between. Germline-derived CDR1 and CDR2 are LGHNA and YNFKEQ. The CDR3 has 16 amino acids. CDR3: CASSQEPSSYNSPLHF. The CDR3 nucleotides read TGTGCCAGCAGCCAAGAGCCGAGCTCCTATAATTCACCCCTCCACTTT.

This chain links TRBV19 with TRBJ1-5; 7 bases match TRBD1. Germline CDR1 and CDR2: LNHDA and SQIVND (reference sequence). J was trimmed by 4 bases and V by 6 bases; bases with no gene match: 9. The CDR3 sequence is 15 residues long. As DNA, the CDR3 is TGTGCCAGTAGACAAGGGACAGCGCCAAATCAGCCCCAGCATTTT. Its translation is CASRQGTAPNQPQHF.

This clone was seen only a few times. The rearrangement links TRBV5-1 to TRBJ2-2; tentative D call: TRBD2 (5 bases). V shed 5 bases and J shed 0 bases, with 14 bases lying between them. The CDR3 extends over 16 amino acids. Germline CDR1 SGHRS, CDR2 YFSETQ. In DNA, the CDR3 is TGCGCCAGCAGTTTCCTCCCCGGGGCGAACACCGGGGAGCTGTTTTTT. It encodes CASSFLPGANTGELFF.

The chain is built from TRBV2 and TRBJ2-7; D may be TRBD2 (5 bases). The germline V gene encodes CDR1 SNHLY and CDR2 FYNNEI. Trimming left V 2 bases short and J 7 bases short, with 15 bases between. This CDR3 region has 14 residues. CDR3 protein: CASSETRRPGEQYF. In nucleotides, the CDR3 is TGTGCCAGCAGTGAAACTAGACGCCCGGGGGAGCAGTACTTC.

The rearrangement uses TRBV6-5 and TRBJ1-1; D possibly corresponds to TRBD1 (5 bases). The V end lost 6 bases, the J end lost 0 bases, and 11 bases lay between the germline ends. This CDR3 contains 14 residues. CDR1 is MNHEY and CDR2 is SVGAGI in the germline V gene. The CDR3 is CASRPGGMNTEAFF. The CDR3 region has the DNA TGTGCCAGCAGGCCGGGGGGGATGAACACTGAAGCTTTCTTT.

The rearrangement uses TRBV6-5 and TRBJ2-7; 8 bases agree with TRBD2. Germline-derived CDR1 and CDR2 are MNHEY and SVGAGI. V gave up 4 bases and J gave up 2 bases; unmatched junction bases: 1. This CDR3 has 13 amino acids. The CDR3 protein is CASSFSGTYEQYF. In nucleotides, the CDR3 is TGTGCCAGCAGTTTTAGCGGGACCTACGAGCAGTACTTC.

The V and J genes are TRBV28 and TRBJ1-2; 7 bases fit TRBD1. V lost 7 bases to trimming and J lost 8 bases; unmatched junction nucleotides: 13. Looked up from germline, CDR1 is MDHEN and CDR2 is SYDVKM. The CDR3 consists of 14 residues. The chain's CDR3 is CASTLDRVARGYTF. CDR3 bases: TGTGCCAGCACCCTCGACAGGGTGGCGAGGGGCTACACCTTC.

This clone was seen a handful of times. This chain uses TRBV2 with TRBJ2-1; 11 positions match TRBD2. The CDR3 contains 16 residues. Trimming took 5 bases from V and 3 from J; bases not matched to a gene: 6. Per germline, CDR1 SNHLY and CDR2 FYNNEI. As DNA, the CDR3 is TGTGCCAGCAGTCCCCTGGGACTAGCGGACTACAATGAGCAGTTCTTC. Its protein is CASSPLGLADYNEQFF.

The rearrangement uses TRBV6-1 and TRBJ2-7; no reliable D call. This CDR3 has 15 amino acids. V lost 2 bases to trimming and J lost 1 base, with 12 bases between them. Germline V gives CDR1 MNHNS, CDR2 SASEGT. The chain's CDR3 is CASSEMFGRSYEQYF. Here the CDR3 DNA reads TGTGCCAGCAGTGAAATGTTCGGTCGGTCCTACGAGCAGTACTTC.

This sequence joins TRBV5-6 and TRBJ1-2, with 7 bases lining up with TRBD1. V dropped 4 bases and J dropped 2; count of bases not matched to a gene: 11. The CDR3 length is 16 residues. Germline V gene data show CDR1 as SGHDT and CDR2 as YYEEEE. CDR3 protein: CASSERTGGSNYGYTF. The CDR3, as DNA: TGTGCCAGCAGCGAAAGGACAGGAGGATCAAACTATGGCTACACCTTC.

V and J are TRBV7-2 and TRBJ2-7; TRBD2 matches 14 bases. The germline CDR1 and CDR2 sequences are SGHTA and FQGNSA. V shed 5 bases and J 5 bases; nucleotides not matched to a gene: 2. This CDR3 contains 14 residues. The DNA for the CDR3 is TGTGCCAGCAGCACGGGACTAGCGGGAGACGAGCAGTACTTC. This translates into CASSTGLAGDEQYF.

The chain uses TRBV28 and TRBJ2-1; TRBD2 matches 14 bases. The CDR3 has 19 residues. CDR1 and CDR2 from the germline V gene are MDHEN and SYDVKM. The J segment lost 0 bases and the V segment lost 6 bases, leaving 10 bases of the junction unmatched. The CDR3 DNA reads TGTGCCAGCAGACCTTACCGCGGGACTAGCGGGAGCTCCTACAATGAGCAGTTCTTC. Protein product: CASRPYRGTSGSSYNEQFF.

The gene calls are TRBV6-6 and TRBJ1-5, with D unclear. The CDR3 extends over 16 amino acids. From germline, CDR1 is MNHNY and CDR2 SVGAGI (reference sequence). V shed 5 bases and J shed 0 bases, with 14 bases lying between them. This chain's CDR3 is CASSPGYDYSNQPQHF. DNA of the CDR3: TGTGCCAGCAGTCCGGGGTACGATTATAGCAATCAGCCCCAGCATTTT.

This chain connects TRBV9 to TRBJ2-2; 7 nucleotides align to TRBD2. The germline CDR1 and CDR2 sequences are SGDLS and YYNGEE. After removal of 2 bases from V and 5 bases from J, the junction contained 6 bases not matched to a gene. This CDR3 comprises 15 residues. This CDR3 reads CASSVTSALTGELFF. The CDR3 nucleotides read TGTGCCAGCAGCGTTACTAGCGCCCTAACCGGGGAGCTGTTTTTT.

V is TRBV5-6 and J is TRBJ1-2; D unresolved. The germline CDR1 and CDR2 sequences are SGHDT and YYEEEE. The V and J ends lost 4 bases and 8 bases respectively, with 9 bases between them. The CDR3 covers 11 residues. CDR3 nucleotides: TGTGCCAGCAGCCTTGAGAGAGGCTACACCTTC. As protein: CASSLERGYTF.

In its sample, this clone was seen once. This sequence joins TRBV29-1 and TRBJ1-5; 8 bases fit TRBD1. Germline CDR1 is SQVTM and CDR2 is ANQGSEA. J was trimmed by 4 bases and V by 4 bases; bases with no gene match: 6. The CDR3 length is 14 residues. CDR3 sequence (DNA): TGCAGCGTTGCCCCAGGGGGCGGGAATCAGCCCCAGCATTTT. It yields the protein CSVAPGGGNQPQHF.